The 26 T cell receptor beta chains below were found in one sample sequenced in a study of naive and memory T cell subsets. The beta constant-region primer was an equimolar mix of two oligonucleotides covering TRBC1 and TRBC2. TCRdb used MiXCR to reprocess the UMI-ligation and nested PCR reads, holding one entry per CDR3 protein. Of 120,000 to 150,000 distinct CDR3 sequences listed, about 15% are singletons. The material sequenced was naive CD4+ T cells from blood. These receptors originate from a human donor in good health.

The table lists this clonotype with a few counts. The V gene is TRBV3-1, the J gene TRBJ2-1; 9 bases map to TRBD2. This CDR3 spans 15 amino acids. Germline CDR1 LGHDT, CDR2 YNNKEL (reference sequence). Trimming took 4 bases from V and 2 from J; bases not matched to a gene: 3. In nucleotides, the CDR3 is TGTGCCAGCAGCCGCGGGACTAGCACCTACAATGAGCAGTTCTTC. Translating gives CASSRGTSTYNEQFF.

This sequence joins TRBV6-5 and TRBJ2-3; 14 bases are a match to TRBD2. In germline, CDR1 is MNHEY, CDR2 SVGAGI. The CDR3 loop spans 17 amino acids. Unmatched junction bases numbered 6, after V lost 5 bases and J lost 2 bases. The DNA of the CDR3 is TGTGCCAGCAGTCCGAGGACTAGCGGGAGGATCACAGATACGCAGTATTTT. Translating gives CASSPRTSGRITDTQYF.

This clonotype was recorded a few times. The V call is TRBV4-1, the J call TRBJ2-3, with a weak D call TRBD2 (6 bases). The CDR3 spans 18 residues. The germline V gene encodes CDR1 MGHRA and CDR2 YSYEKL. The germline V and J ends were trimmed by 1 base and 2 bases, with 19 bases remaining between them. DNA of the CDR3: TGCGCCAGCAGCCAAGGAGGATTTTCTGGAGGGCCCACAGATACGCAGTATTTT. It is translated as CASSQGGFSGGPTDTQYF.

V and J are TRBV15 and TRBJ2-7; 9 bases line up with TRBD2. Germline assignment: CDR1 LNHNV and CDR2 YYDKDF (reference sequence). The V segment lost 3 bases and the J segment 2 bases; nucleotides outside the gene matches: 8. There are 16 residues in the CDR3. In nucleotides, the CDR3 is TGTGCCACCAGCAGTAGTCTAGCGGGACCGACCTACGAGCAGTACTTC. Protein: CATSSSLAGPTYEQYF.

This chain uses TRBV19 with TRBJ2-3; D assignment may be TRBD1 or TRBD2 (5 bases each). Trimming removed 4 bases at V and 6 bases at J, with 20 bases between. Germline-derived CDR1 and CDR2 are LNHDA and SQIVND (reference sequence). The CDR3 is 16 residues long. The CDR3 sequence is CASSKGVGTAGDTQYF. As DNA, the CDR3 is TGTGCCAGTAGTAAAGGCGTTGGGACCGCAGGGGATACGCAGTATTTT.

In its sample, this clonotype was seen a few times. The V call is TRBV5-4, the J call TRBJ2-5; the match to TRBD2 covers 7 bases. Germline V CDR1 and CDR2: SGHNT, YYREEE (reference sequence). Trimming took 4 bases from V and 1 from J; bases not matched to a gene: 7. The CDR3 spans 15 residues. CDR3 sequence (DNA): TGTGCCAGCAGCATCGCCTCTAGCGGCCAAGAGACCCAGTACTTC. Amino acids: CASSIASSGQETQYF.

This CDR3 reads CASSPGTAEYYGYTF. CDR3 coding DNA: TGTGCCAGCAGCCCAGGGACAGCAGAATACTATGGCTACACCTTC. The chain links TRBV7-9 to TRBJ1-2, with 7 bases fitting TRBD1. The length of the CDR3 is 15 residues. Germline V gives CDR1 SEHNR, CDR2 FQNEAQ (reference sequence). V lost 5 bases and J lost 3; bases outside the gene matches: 9.

This chain uses TRBV20-1 with TRBJ1-4; D is unresolved. The CDR3 runs to 14 residues. Germline lookup yields CDR1 DFQATT and CDR2 SNEGSKA (reference sequence). Trimming removed 1 base at V and 6 bases at J, with 12 bases between. CDR3 region: CSARAAAGDEKLFF. The CDR3 nucleotides are TGCAGTGCTAGAGCAGCTGCTGGGGATGAAAAACTGTTTTTT.

The chain joins TRBV9 to TRBJ2-5; possible D gene TRBD2, 6 bases. This CDR3 has 15 amino acids. Germline V gene data show CDR1 as SGDLS and CDR2 as YYNGEE. V was cut by 0 bases and J by 5 bases, with 14 bases left in between. The DNA of the CDR3 is TGTGCCAGCAGCGTAGAGACGGCGGGGTTGGAGACCCAGTACTTC. It codes for CASSVETAGLETQYF.

This rearrangement joins TRBV20-1 to TRBJ2-1; TRBD2 agrees at 12 bases. J gave up 4 bases and V 1 base, and 5 bases lay outside the gene matches. CDR3 length equals 16 residues. Looked up from germline, CDR1 is DFQATT and CDR2 is SNEGSKA (reference sequence). This chain's CDR3 is CSARALAGGGYNEQFF. The CDR3 DNA is TGCAGTGCTAGAGCTCTAGCGGGAGGGGGATACAATGAGCAGTTCTTC.

This clonotype was seen a few times. The V gene is TRBV7-9, the J gene TRBJ1-5; D is ambiguous. Germline lookup yields CDR1 SEHNR and CDR2 FQNEAQ (reference sequence). The CDR3 is made up of 16 amino acids. Trimming stripped 1 base from V and 3 bases from J, with 13 bases between. The CDR3 loop is CASSLERGSHNQPQHF. In DNA form, the CDR3 reads TGTGCCAGCAGCTTAGAACGAGGCAGCCACAATCAGCCCCAGCATTTT.

This sequence joins TRBV15 and TRBJ1-4; maybe TRBD1 (6 bases). CDR3 length: 14 residues. CDR1 and CDR2 (germline): LNHNV, YYDKDF (reference sequence). Trimming cost V 3 bases and J 8 bases, with 13 bases left between them. The CDR3 coding sequence is TGTGCCACCAGCAGCCCGGACAGCGGAGAAAAACTGTTTTTT. It translates to CATSSPDSGEKLFF.

J is TRBJ2-7 and V is TRBV7-2, with D perhaps TRBD2 (5 bases). Per the germline V gene, CDR1 is SGHTA and CDR2 is FQGNSA. The V and J ends lost 5 bases and 3 bases respectively, with 8 bases between them. The CDR3 loop spans 12 amino acids. The DNA for the CDR3 is TGTGCCAGCAGCCGGGCGGGCTACGAGCAGTACTTC. Its translation is CASSRAGYEQYF. The variable domain in full, with the rest retrieved from reference TRBV7-2 and TRBJ2-7, is GAGVSQSPSNKVTEKGKDVELRCDPISGHTALYWYRQSLGQGLEFLIYFQGNSAPDKSGLPSDRFSAERTGGSVSTLTIQRTQQEDSAVYLCASSRAGYEQYFGPGTRLTVT.

Only a few counts were recorded for this clonotype. The chain carries TRBV7-2 and TRBJ2-7; no clear D gene. CDR1 and CDR2 from the germline V gene are SGHTA and FQGNSA. CDR3 length: 12 amino acids. V was pared by 1 base and J by 3 bases, with 4 bases between. CDR3 in DNA: TGTGCCAGCAGCTTAGTTCTCTACGAGCAGTACTTC. Its protein is CASSLVLYEQYF.

This chain uses TRBV14 with TRBJ1-1; D gene unclear. This CDR3 has 13 residues. V was clipped by 1 base and J by 3 bases, with 6 bases between them. CDR1 and CDR2 from the germline V gene are SGHDN and FVKESK. This CDR3 reads CASSQGRYTEAFF. The CDR3 bases are TGTGCCAGCAGCCAAGGGCGCTACACTGAAGCTTTCTTT.

In this sample, this clonotype turned up a few times. Written as DNA, the CDR3 is TGTGCCAGCGGTGGGACAGGGAGTTGGAATCAGCCCCAGCATTTT. It codes for CASGGTGSWNQPQHF. This chain uses TRBV6-1 with TRBJ1-5; 9 bases map to TRBD1. CDR3 length equals 15 residues. The germline V gene has CDR1 MNHNS and CDR2 SASEGT. The V gene end was trimmed by 8 bases and the J gene end by 4 bases; junction bases not matched to a gene: 9.

This clonotype was detected a few times. The chain uses TRBV7-2 and TRBJ2-3; a possible D gene is TRBD2 (6 bases). Per the germline V gene, CDR1 is SGHTA and CDR2 is FQGNSA. CDR3 length: 17 residues. V was cut by 1 base and J by 0 bases, with 14 bases left in between. DNA of the CDR3: TGTGCCAGCAGCTTAGGCCAAACTAGCCCTAGCACAGATACGCAGTATTTT. Translation gives CASSLGQTSPSTDTQYF.

This clonotype was seen a few times. The chain recombines TRBV5-1 with TRBJ2-3, with unresolved D. CDR3 length equals 13 residues. Trimming stripped 5 bases from V and 0 bases from J, with 7 bases between. Germline lookup yields CDR1 SGHRS and CDR2 YFSETQ. CDR3 nucleotides: TGCGCCAGCAGGACCGCTAGCACAGATACGCAGTATTTT. This encodes CASRTASTDTQYF.

On this clonotype itself: This may be a read error, as it is one base from a much larger clone. A read error is likely, as this CDR3 ends without the conserved phenylalanine or tryptophan. The chain joins TRBV5-6 to TRBJ2-5, with 8 bases that match TRBD1. The CDR3 is 14 residues long. Trimming at V came to 0 bases and at J to 5 bases, leaving 3 bases not matched to a gene. CDR1 SGHDT and CDR2 YYEEEE come from the germline V gene. CDR3 nucleotide sequence: TGTGCCAGCAGCTTGGGACAGGGGCGGGAGACCCAGTACTCC. Translated: CASSLGQGRETQYS.

V gene TRBV10-3 combines with J gene TRBJ1-4; 8 nucleotides line up with TRBD1. Trimming removed 10 bases from V and 3 bases from J; junction bases left unmatched: 10. Germline CDR1 reads ENHRY; CDR2 reads SYGVKD. This CDR3 contains 15 residues. The CDR3 sequence is CATGQGRSANEKLFF. The CDR3 bases are TGTGCCACCGGACAGGGCCGGAGTGCTAATGAAAAACTGTTTTTT.

This clonotype occurred a few times. The chain links TRBV18 to TRBJ2-7; D is possibly TRBD1 or TRBD2 (5 bases each). The length of the CDR3 is 13 residues. V dropped 3 bases and J dropped 3 bases, with 9 bases sitting between them. Germline loops: CDR1 KGHSH, CDR2 LQKENI. The chain's CDR3 is CASSPGPFYEQYF. The CDR3 DNA reads TGTGCCAGCTCACCGGGACCCTTCTACGAGCAGTACTTC.

Only a few counts were recorded for this clonotype. The rearrangement links TRBV6-5 to TRBJ2-1; the match to TRBD2 covers 11 bases. CDR3 length: 16 amino acids. Germline V gene sequence: CDR1 MNHEY, CDR2 SVGAGI. The V and J ends lost 0 bases and 4 bases, in that order; junction bases with no gene match: 2. CDR3 amino acids: CASSYSGLAAYNEQFF. In DNA form, the CDR3 reads TGTGCCAGCAGTTACTCGGGACTAGCGGCTTACAATGAGCAGTTCTTC.

V usage is TRBV5-6 and J usage is TRBJ1-2; 7 bases are a match to TRBD1. With V trimmed by 0 bases and J by 5 bases, 7 bases remained unmatched. The CDR3 contains 15 residues. Germline-derived CDR1 and CDR2 are SGHDT and YYEEEE. Here the CDR3 reads CASSLEQGRGYGYTF. The CDR3 coding sequence is TGTGCCAGCAGCTTGGAACAGGGGAGGGGATATGGCTACACCTTC.

The rearrangement uses TRBV28 and TRBJ2-7; 7 nucleotides line up with TRBD2. The germline gives CDR1 MDHEN, CDR2 SYDVKM. J gave up 2 bases and V 5 bases, and 9 bases lay outside the gene matches. The CDR3 is 15 amino acids. CDR3 sequence reads: CASSLSSGLPYEQYF. CDR3 DNA sequence: TGTGCCAGCAGTCTCTCTAGCGGCCTCCCCTACGAGCAGTACTTC.

The rearrangement uses TRBV10-3 and TRBJ1-1, with D perhaps matching TRBD1 (6 bases). This CDR3 has 13 residues. Germline CDR1 is ENHRY and CDR2 is SYGVKD. V gave up 8 bases and J gave up 1 base, with 11 bases separating them. The CDR3 region is CAIRTDKNTEAFF. The CDR3 DNA is TGTGCCATCCGGACAGATAAGAACACTGAAGCTTTCTTT.

V is TRBV7-2 and J is TRBJ2-1, with D perhaps matching TRBD1 (6 bases). The ends were cut back, 5 bases at V and 5 bases at J, with 22 bases in the middle. The CDR3 totals 17 residues. The germline gives CDR1 SGHTA, CDR2 FQGNSA. In nucleotides, the CDR3 is TGTGCCAGCAGCCCCAACCCTCCAGGGGTCGTCGACAATGAGCAGTTCTTC. Translating it yields CASSPNPPGVVDNEQFF.